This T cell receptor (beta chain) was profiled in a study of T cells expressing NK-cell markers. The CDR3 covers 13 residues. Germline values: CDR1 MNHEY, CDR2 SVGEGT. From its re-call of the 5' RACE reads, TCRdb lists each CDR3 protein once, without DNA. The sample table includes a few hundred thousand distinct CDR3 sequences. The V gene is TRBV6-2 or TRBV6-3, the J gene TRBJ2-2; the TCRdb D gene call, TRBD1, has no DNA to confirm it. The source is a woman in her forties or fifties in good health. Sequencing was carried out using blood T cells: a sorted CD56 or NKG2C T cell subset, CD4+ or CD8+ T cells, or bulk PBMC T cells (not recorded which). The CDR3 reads CASSNAGFGELFF.